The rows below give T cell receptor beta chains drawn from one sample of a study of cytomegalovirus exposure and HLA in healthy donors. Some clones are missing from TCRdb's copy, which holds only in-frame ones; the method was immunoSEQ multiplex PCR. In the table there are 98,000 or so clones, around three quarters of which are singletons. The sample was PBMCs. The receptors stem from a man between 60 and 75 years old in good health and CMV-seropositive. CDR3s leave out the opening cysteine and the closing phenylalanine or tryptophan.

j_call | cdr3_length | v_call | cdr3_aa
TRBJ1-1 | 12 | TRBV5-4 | ASYGQGWGTEAF
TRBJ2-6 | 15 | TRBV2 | ASRERDTVPGANVLT
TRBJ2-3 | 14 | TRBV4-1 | ASSSRTSGGQGTQY
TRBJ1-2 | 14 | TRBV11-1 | ASSSGGRTPNYGYT
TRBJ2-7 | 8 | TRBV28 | ASSTYEQY
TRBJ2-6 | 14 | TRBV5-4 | ASSLTGGLGANVLT
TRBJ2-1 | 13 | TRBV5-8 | ASSLTGRAYNEQF
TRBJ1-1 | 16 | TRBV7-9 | ASSSNTGPGERITEAF
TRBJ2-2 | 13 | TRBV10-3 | AINPYPDRTGELF
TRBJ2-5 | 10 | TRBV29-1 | SVASGGVTQY
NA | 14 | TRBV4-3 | ASSQGVLAGTYEQY
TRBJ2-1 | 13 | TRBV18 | ASSEQVTAYNEQF
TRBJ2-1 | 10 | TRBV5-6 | ASATERDEQF
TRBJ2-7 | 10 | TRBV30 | AWNGGTHEQY
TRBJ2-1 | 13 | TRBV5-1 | ASSSGLRGEDEQF
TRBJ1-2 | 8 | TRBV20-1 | SAITGGYT
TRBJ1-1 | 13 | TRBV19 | ASSSPFRQNTEAF
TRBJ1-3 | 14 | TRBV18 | ASSPAAGAVGNTIY
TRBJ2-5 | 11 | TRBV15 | ATRYSGLETQY
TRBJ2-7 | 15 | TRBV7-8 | ASSLNVWGLSSYEQY
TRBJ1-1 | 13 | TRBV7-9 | ASSLAPGLGTEAF
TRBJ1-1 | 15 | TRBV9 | ASSVADGGPMNTEAF
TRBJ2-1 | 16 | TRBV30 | AWSVPDPGGRSYNEQF
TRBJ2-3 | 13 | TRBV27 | ASRPPRTRTDTQY
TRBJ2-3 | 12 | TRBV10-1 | ASSERTGSDTQY
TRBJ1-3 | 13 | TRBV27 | ASSLTGRSGNTIY
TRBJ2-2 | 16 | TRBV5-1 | ASSRRGGGPANTGELF
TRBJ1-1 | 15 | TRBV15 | ATSRGDRGPMNTEAF
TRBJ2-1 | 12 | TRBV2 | ASKTGLSYNEQF
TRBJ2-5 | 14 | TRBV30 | AWRFRGPIFDETQY
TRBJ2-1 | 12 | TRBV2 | ASDRSGGYNEQF
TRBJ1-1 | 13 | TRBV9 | ASSVGSAADTEAF
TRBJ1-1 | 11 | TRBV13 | ASNQGGRTEAF
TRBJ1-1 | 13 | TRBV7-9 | ASSLGQGLDTEAF
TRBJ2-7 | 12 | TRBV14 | ASSPGTGAYEQY
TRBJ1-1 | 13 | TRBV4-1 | ASSPGDRANTEAF
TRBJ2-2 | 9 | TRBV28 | ASRSVRELF
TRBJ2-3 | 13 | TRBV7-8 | ASSLRQGETDTQY
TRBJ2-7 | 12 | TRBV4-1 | ASSPRPGVYGQY
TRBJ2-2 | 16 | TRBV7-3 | ASSPKAGLPSVTGELF
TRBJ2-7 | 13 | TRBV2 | ASGGRGRPSYEQY
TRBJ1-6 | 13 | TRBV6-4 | ASSPSTGMNSPLH
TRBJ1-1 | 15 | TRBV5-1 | ASSLAAGPGRHTEAF
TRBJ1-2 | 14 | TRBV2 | ASSVFRQGADYGYT
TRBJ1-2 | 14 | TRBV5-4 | ASSLGRRRGDNGYT
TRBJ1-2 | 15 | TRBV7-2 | ASSLNIGAGRSYGYT
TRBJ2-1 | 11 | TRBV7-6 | ATKISGYNEQF
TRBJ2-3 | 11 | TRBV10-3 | AISESAADTQY
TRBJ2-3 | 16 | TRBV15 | ATSRELKLGQGADTQY
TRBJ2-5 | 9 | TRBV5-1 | ASSFTGTQY
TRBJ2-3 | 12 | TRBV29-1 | SHSLSGTTNTQY
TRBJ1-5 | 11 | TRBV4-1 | ASSQGVYQPQH
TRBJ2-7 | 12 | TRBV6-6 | ASSYAGSSYEQY
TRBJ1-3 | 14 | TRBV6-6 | ASSSKGLSSGNTIY
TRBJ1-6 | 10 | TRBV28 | ASIGVNSPLH
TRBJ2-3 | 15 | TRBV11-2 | ASSLVFGQGLTDTQY
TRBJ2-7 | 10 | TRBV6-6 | ASRSQVNEQY